This T cell receptor (beta chain) was observed in a study of identical twins (dated by TCRdb to about 2016). Study-wide context: TCR alpha and beta repertoires from monozygotic twins, unrelated adults of various ages and cord blood were deep-sequenced to test whether fetal clonotypes persist. Replicate twin experiments were performed at different times using different library preparation protocols to rule out contamination. General findings and caveats noted by the study authors: Zero-insertion analyses could be partly confounded by invariant T cells such as MAIT and iNKT, although diverse VJ usage argued against such confounding for most clonotypes. Compared with coincidental sharing between unrelated individuals, out-of-frame TCR alpha sequences shared between twins showed an excess of sequences with low generation probability. Conclusions relied on cross-sectional statistical analysis, since the same donors could not be followed over many years. Fewer insertions were carried by abundant cord blood beta clonotypes; a weaker similar trend was observed in young adult naive repertoires, while no such trend was observed in memory repertoires. A weaker excess of twin sharing was found in beta out-of-frame sequences because the signal-to-noise ratio was lowered by fewer shared sequences. In monozygotic twins, recombination models systematically underestimated out-of-frame TCR alpha sharing, but the models matched the sharing seen between unrelated individuals.

Every donor in the study was a healthy Caucasian. A few counts support this clonotype. This receptor's antigen is unknown. No base quality information exists; no much larger clone differs at one position. The library was prepared using 5' RACE. Sequencing was carried out with an Illumina HiSeq 2000. A universal primer binding site was introduced by template switching, and a unique molecular identifier was present in the final cDNA, enabling accurate counting of TCR cDNA molecules. Specific primers in the conserved constant-segment region were used to synthesize first-strand cDNA for the TCR alpha and beta chains. To control for contamination, every cDNA library was double barcoded, receiving both a SMART-Mk sample barcode and Illumina barcodes. TruSeq adapter sequences and Illumina sample barcodes were added in two successive PCR steps. TCR alpha and beta cDNA libraries were sequenced on the Illumina HiSeq platform with custom primers. For the original study's pipeline: Raw reads were processed with MiGEC to extract unique molecular identifiers, and MiXCR was used to determine CDR3 positions. For each individual, recombination models were inferred using an EM algorithm with the repgenHMM and IGoR tools. Shared clonotype analysis was performed with the tcR package in R, normalizing sharing by the product of cloneset sizes. Out-of-frame nonproductive sequences were analyzed to study raw recombination free of thymic and clonal selection effects. TCRdb reprocessed the public reads (quality trimming at Q25 with fastp, clone calling with MiXCR) and kept in-frame beta chains. When rows share a CDR3 protein, they turn into one entry using the most common DNA and genes. Clone size and V and J calls follow TCRdb, not the original study. Recorded for this sample are some 1,600,000 distinct CDR3 sequences; about 32% of them occurred a single time. The ten most abundant clones make up about 0.27% of the sample.

Sequenced material: cord blood. The sequence was obtained from a newborn girl in good health.

Read as DNA, the sequence is TGCAGTGCCATCAGGGGTGGGGATAGCGGCTACACCTTC. Its protein reads: CSAIRGGDSGYTF. The chain is assembled from TRBV20-1 and TRBJ1-2; TRBD1 is perhaps the D gene, given 6 matching bases. CDR1 and CDR2 were assigned from the germline V gene (reference sequence) as DFQATT and SNEGSKA. A distance of 19 bases separates the germline ends of V and J, which lose 6 bases and 8 bases respectively. The CDR3 has 13 amino acids, counting the end cysteine and phenylalanine. The sequence is cut down to CDR3 DNA, 39 bases in frame from base 1.